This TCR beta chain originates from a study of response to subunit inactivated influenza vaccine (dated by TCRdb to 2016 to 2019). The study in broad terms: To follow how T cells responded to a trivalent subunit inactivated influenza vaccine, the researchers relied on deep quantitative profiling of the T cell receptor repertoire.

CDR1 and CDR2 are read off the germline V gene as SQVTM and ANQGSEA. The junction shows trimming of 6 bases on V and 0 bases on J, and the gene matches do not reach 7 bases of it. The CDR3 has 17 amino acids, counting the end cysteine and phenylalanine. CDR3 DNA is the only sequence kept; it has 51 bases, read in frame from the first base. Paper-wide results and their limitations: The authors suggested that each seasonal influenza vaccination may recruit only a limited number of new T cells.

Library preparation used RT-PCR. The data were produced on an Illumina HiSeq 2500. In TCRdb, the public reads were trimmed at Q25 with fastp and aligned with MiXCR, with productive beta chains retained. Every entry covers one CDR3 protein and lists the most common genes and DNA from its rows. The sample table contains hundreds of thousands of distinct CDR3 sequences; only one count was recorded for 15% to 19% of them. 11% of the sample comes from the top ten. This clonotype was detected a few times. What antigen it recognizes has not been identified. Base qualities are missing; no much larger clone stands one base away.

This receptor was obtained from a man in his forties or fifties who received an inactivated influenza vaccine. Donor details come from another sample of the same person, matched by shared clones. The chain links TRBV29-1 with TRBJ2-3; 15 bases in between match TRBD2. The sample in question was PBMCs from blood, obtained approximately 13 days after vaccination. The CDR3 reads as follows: CSVLGTSGRPSTDTQYF. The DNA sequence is TGCAGCGTGCTGGGGACTAGCGGGAGGCCTAGCACAGATACGCAGTATTTT.